The source of this T cell receptor (beta chain) is a study of control samples from healthy donors and cancer patients. Repertoires were generated with immunoSEQ multiplex PCR, while TCRdb's copy carries only in-frame clones and drops some. This sample has about 180,000 clones, with around 87% found just once. The source material was blood. The clonotype was recovered from a woman aged 50 to 65 in good health.

The CDR3 nucleotides read TGTGCCTGGAGTCCCCCTGGGACAGGGAATTCACCCCTCCACTTT. The encoded protein is CAWSPPGTGNSPLHF. The rearrangement uses TRBV30 and TRBJ1-6, with 9 bases aligning to TRBD1. Trimming at V came to 2 bases and at J to 7 bases, leaving 6 bases not matched to a gene. This CDR3 spans 15 amino acids. Germline CDR1 is GTSNPN and CDR2 is SVGIG (reference sequence).